This TCR beta chain was found in a study of beta chain features in type 1 diabetes. Findings of the study overall: Type 1 diabetes patients had moderately but significantly shorter TCRB CDR3s in all four CD4+ subsets.

In the case of this clone: What it binds is not known.

Reverse transcribing all isolated RNA meant expressed TCRB transcripts were sequenced. Only in-frame clones appear in the TCRdb table, and some are missing; sequencing was by immunoSEQ multiplex PCR. The sample contains 630,000 or so clones, about an eighth of which appear only once. Germline CDR1 and CDR2: GTSNPN and SVGIG (reference sequence). Trimming shortened V by 0 bases and J by 7 bases, and 13 bases separated the two germline ends. The CDR3 sequence is 15 residues long. CD4+ naive, central memory, regulatory and stem cell-like memory cells were sorted via CD45RO/CCR7/CD25/CD127/CD95/CD27. This sequence was found in a man aged 18 to 29 with type 1 diabetes. Sequencing was done on a sample of naive CD4+ T cells from blood. This sequence joins TRBV30 and TRBJ1-6, with D perhaps matching TRBD1 (6 bases). CDR3 nucleotide sequence: TGTGCCTGGAGTGTACTAGGGCAGGGGAATTCACCCCTCCACTTT. Translation: CAWSVLGQGNSPLHF.